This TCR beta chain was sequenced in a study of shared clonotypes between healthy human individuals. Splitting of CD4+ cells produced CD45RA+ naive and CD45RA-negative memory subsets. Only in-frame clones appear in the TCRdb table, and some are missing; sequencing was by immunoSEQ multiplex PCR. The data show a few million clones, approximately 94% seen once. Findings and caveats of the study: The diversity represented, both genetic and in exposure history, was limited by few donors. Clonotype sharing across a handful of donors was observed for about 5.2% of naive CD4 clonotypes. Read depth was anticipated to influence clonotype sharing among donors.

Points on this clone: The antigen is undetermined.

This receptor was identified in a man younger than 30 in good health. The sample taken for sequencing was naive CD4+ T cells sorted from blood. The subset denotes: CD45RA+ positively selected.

CDR3 protein: CASSLLGRGDEKLFF. CDR3 sequence (DNA): TGTGCCAGCAGCTTATTGGGCAGGGGAGATGAAAAACTGTTTTTT. The chain employs TRBV5-4 and TRBJ1-4, with D possibly matching TRBD1 (6 bases). The V end lost 2 bases, the J end lost 6 bases, and 14 bases lay between the germline ends. The CDR3 has 15 amino acids. From germline, CDR1 is SGHNT and CDR2 YYREEE (reference sequence).